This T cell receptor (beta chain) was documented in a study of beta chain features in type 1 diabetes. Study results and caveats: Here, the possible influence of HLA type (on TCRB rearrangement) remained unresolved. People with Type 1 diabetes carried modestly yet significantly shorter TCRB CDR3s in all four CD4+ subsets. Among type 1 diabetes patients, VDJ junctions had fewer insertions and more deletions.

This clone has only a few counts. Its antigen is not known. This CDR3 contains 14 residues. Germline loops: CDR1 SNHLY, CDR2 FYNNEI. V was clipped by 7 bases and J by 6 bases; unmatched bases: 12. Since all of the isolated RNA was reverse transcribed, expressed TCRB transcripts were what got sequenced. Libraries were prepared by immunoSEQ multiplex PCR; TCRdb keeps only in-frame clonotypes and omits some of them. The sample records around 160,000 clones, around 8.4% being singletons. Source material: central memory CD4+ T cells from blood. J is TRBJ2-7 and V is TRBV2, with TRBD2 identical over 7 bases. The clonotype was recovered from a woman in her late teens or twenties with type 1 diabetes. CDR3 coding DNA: TGTGCCAGCACGGTGGCTAGCGGAGCCTCCGAGCAGTACTTC. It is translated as CASTVASGASEQYF.